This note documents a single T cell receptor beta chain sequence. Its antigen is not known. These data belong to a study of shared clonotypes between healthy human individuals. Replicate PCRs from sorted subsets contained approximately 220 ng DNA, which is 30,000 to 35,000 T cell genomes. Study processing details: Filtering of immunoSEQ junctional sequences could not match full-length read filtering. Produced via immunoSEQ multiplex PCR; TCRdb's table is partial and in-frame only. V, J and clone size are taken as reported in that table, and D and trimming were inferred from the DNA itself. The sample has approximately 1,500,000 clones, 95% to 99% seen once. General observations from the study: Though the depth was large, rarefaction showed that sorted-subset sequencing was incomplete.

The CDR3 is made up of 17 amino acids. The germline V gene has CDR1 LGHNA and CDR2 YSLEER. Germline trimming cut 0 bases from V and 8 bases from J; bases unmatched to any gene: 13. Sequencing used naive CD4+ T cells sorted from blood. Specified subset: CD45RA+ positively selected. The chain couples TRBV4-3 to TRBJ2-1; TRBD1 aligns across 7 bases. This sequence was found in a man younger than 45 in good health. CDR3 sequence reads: CASSQDPYRGTSHEQFF. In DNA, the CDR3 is TGCGCCAGCAGCCAAGATCCTTACAGGGGTACCTCTCATGAGCAGTTCTTC.